This entry lists 4 T cell receptor beta chains sequenced from one sample in a study of T-cell memory formation after mild COVID-19. TCRdb redid the calling of the 5' RACE reads with MiXCR, one entry per CDR3 protein. The sample has 300,000 to 400,000 distinct CDR3 sequences, 25% to 30% seen once. Material for sequencing was PBMCs or a T cell subset sorted from them (not recorded which). The receptors originated from an adult woman who had mild COVID-19 (a few samples of this study predate the infection). Cell type and time point are not known.

In its sample, this clonotype was seen many times. The chain links TRBV12-3 or TRBV12-4 to TRBJ2-5; 7 bases fit TRBD1. Trimming took 7 bases from V and 5 from J; bases not matched to a gene: 16. This CDR3 has 16 amino acids. The CDR3 sequence: CASMGSPTRGRETQYF. As DNA, the CDR3 is TGTGCCAGCATGGGGTCCCCTACGAGGGGGCGGGAGACCCAGTACTTC.

The rearrangement links TRBV4-1 to TRBJ2-5, with 8 bases aligning to TRBD1. Unmatched junction bases numbered 10, after V lost 0 bases and J lost 4 bases. This CDR3 is built from 17 residues. CDR1 MGHRA and CDR2 YSYEKL come from the germline V gene. The CDR3 region is CASSQDYRQGAGETQYF. The CDR3 bases are TGCGCCAGCAGCCAAGATTACAGGCAGGGGGCCGGAGAGACCCAGTACTTC.

The V and J genes are TRBV7-3 and TRBJ2-6; D uncertain. The CDR3 runs 15 residues. Germline V gene lookup returns CDR1 SGHTA and CDR2 FQGTGA. The V end lost 3 bases, the J end lost 1 base, and 7 bases lay between the germline ends. The CDR3 DNA reads TGTGCCAGCAGCTTTAAAGGTTCTGGGGCCAACGTCCTGACTTTC. This gives the protein CASSFKGSGANVLTF.

The table lists this clonotype with a few counts. The genes are TRBV18 and TRBJ2-1, with TRBD1 identical over 9 bases. CDR1 and CDR2 (germline): KGHSH, LQKENI. The CDR3 runs to 15 residues. The trim removed 4 bases at V and 8 bases at J, leaving 9 bases unmatched. As DNA, the CDR3 is TGTGCCAGCTCACTCGGACAGGGGAAGATACATGAGCAGTTCTTC. Encoded protein: CASSLGQGKIHEQFF.